A single T cell receptor (beta chain) is shown here with its context. Its antigen is unidentified. The record originates from a study of blood T cells in healthy people across ages. Study-wide points: Diversity of TCR beta per million T cells declined in a roughly linear way with age.

Germline lookup yields CDR1 SEHNR and CDR2 FQNEAQ (reference sequence). Trimming removed 5 bases from V and 1 base from J; junction bases left unmatched: 19. The CDR3 has 19 residues. PCR was performed a second time for about 7 to 12 cycles using a sample-barcoded 5' primer and a J-beta primer mix. TCRdb reanalysed the 5' RACE reads using MiXCR and keeps one entry per CDR3 protein. The table includes about 680,000 distinct CDR3 sequences, around half detected once. This chain links TRBV7-9 with TRBJ2-7; 8 positions match TRBD1. The sample comprised blood. This clonotype originated in an older woman in good health. The CDR3 loop is CASSQNPLKRDRSSYEQYF. For the CDR3, the DNA is TGTGCCAGCAGCCAGAACCCCCTAAAACGGGACAGGTCTTCCTACGAGCAGTACTTC. Supplemented by reference TRBV7-9 and TRBJ2-7, the full variable domain reads DTGVSQNPRHKITKRGQNVTFRCDPISEHNRLYWYRQTLGQGPEFLTYFQNEAQLEKSRLLSDRFSAERPKGSFSTLEIQRTEQGDSAMYLCASSQNPLKRDRSSYEQYFGPGTRLTVT.